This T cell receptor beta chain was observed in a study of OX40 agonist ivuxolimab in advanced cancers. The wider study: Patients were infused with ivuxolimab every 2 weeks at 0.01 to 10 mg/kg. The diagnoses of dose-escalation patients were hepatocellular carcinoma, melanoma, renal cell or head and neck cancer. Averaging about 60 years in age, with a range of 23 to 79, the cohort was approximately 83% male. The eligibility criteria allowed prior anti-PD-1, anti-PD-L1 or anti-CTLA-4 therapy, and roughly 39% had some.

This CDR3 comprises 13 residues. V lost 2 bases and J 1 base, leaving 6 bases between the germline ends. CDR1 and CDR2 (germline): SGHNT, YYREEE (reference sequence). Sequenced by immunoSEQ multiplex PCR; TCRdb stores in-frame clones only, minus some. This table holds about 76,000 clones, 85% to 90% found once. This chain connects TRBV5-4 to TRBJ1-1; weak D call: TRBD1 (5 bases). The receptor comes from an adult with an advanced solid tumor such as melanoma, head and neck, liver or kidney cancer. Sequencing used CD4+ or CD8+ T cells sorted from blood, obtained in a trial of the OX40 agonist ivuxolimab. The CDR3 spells CASSFGGNTEAFF. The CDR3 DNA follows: TGTGCCAGCAGCTTTGGGGGGAACACTGAAGCTTTCTTT.